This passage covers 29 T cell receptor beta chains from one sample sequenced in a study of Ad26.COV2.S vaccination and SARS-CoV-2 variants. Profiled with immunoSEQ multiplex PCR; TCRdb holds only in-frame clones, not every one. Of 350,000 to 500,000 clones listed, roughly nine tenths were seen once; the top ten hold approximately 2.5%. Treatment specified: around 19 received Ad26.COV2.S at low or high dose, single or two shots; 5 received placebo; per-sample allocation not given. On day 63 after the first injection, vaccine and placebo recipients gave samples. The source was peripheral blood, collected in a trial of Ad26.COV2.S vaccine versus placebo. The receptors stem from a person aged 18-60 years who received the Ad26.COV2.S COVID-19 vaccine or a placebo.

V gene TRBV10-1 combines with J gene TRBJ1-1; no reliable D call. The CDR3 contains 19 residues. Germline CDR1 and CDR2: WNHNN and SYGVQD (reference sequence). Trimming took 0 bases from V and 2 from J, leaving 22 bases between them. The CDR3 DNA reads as TGCGCCAGCAGTGAGTCTTGTTTGTGGCACAGTGGCACTAACACTGAAGCTTTCTTT. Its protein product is CASSESCLWHSGTNTEAFF.

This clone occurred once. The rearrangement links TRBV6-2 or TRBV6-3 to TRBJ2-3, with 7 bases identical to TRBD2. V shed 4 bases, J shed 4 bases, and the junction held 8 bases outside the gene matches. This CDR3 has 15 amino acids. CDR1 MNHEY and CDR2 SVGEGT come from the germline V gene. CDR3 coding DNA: TGTGCCAGCAGTTCGTGGAGGGAGGGCCCAGATACGCAGTATTTT. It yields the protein CASSSWREGPDTQYF.

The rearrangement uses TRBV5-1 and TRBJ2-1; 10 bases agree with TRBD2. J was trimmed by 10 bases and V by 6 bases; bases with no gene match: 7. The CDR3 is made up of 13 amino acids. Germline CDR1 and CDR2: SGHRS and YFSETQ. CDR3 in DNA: TGCGCCAGCACTAGCGGGAGTGTAGGGGAGCAGTTCTTC. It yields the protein CASTSGSVGEQFF.

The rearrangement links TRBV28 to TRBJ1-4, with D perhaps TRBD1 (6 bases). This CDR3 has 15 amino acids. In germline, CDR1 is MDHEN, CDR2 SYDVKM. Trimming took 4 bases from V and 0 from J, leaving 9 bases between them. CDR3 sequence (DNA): TGTGCCAGCAGTTCCTACAGGGCAACTAATGAAAAACTGTTTTTT. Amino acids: CASSSYRATNEKLFF.

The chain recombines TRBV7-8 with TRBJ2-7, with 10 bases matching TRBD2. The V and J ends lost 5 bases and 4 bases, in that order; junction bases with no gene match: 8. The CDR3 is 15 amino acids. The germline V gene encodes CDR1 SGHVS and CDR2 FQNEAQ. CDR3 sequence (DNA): TGTGCCAGCAGCCGCGTAAGCGGGGGGGTGTACGAGCAGTACTTC. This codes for CASSRVSGGVYEQYF. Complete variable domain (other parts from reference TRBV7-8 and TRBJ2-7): GAGVSQSPRYKVAKRGQDVALRCDPISGHVSLFWYQQALGQGPEFLTYFQNEAQLDKSGLPSDRFFAERPEGSVSTLKIQRTQQEDSAVYLCASSRVSGGVYEQYFGPGTRLTVT.

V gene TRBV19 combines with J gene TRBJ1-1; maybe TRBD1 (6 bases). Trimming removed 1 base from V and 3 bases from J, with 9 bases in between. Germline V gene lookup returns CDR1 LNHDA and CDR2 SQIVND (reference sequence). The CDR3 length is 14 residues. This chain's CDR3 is CASSIVGGHTEAFF. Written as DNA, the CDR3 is TGTGCCAGTAGTATAGTAGGGGGACACACTGAAGCTTTCTTT.

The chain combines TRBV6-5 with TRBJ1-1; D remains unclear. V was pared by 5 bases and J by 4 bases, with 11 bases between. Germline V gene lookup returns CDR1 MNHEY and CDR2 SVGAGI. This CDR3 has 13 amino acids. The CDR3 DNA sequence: TGTGCCAGCAGTCAGTTCCGTCCCACTGAAGCTTTCTTT. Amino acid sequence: CASSQFRPTEAFF.

The CDR3 region is CASSPSRTHGANVLTF. As DNA, the CDR3 is TGTGCCAGCAGCCCCTCGCGGACCCATGGGGCCAACGTCCTGACTTTC. The rearrangement uses TRBV7-7 and TRBJ2-6, with no clear D. Germline CDR1 reads SSHAT; CDR2 reads FNYEAQ (reference sequence). The CDR3 is 16 amino acids. The V end was cut by 5 bases, the J end by 3 bases, with 14 bases between. Full variable domain (rest looked up from reference TRBV7-7 and TRBJ2-6): GAGVSQSPRYKVTKRGQDVTLRCDPISSHATLYWYQQALGQGPEFLTYFNYEAQPDKSGLPSDRFSAERPEGSISTLTIQRTEQRDSAMYRCASSPSRTHGANVLTFGAGSRLTVL.

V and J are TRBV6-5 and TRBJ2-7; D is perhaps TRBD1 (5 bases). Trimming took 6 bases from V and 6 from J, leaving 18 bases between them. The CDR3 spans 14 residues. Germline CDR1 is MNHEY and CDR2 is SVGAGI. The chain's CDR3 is CASSPTAPLSEQYF. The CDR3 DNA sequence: TGTGCCAGCAGCCCGACAGCCCCCCTGAGCGAGCAGTACTTC.

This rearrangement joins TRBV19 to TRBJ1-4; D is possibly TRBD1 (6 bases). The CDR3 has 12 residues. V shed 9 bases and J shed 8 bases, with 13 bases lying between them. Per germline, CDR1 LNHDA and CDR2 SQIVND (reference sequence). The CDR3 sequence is CASSTGREKLFF. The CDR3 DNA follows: TGTGCCAGCTCTACAGGGAGGGAAAAACTGTTTTTT.

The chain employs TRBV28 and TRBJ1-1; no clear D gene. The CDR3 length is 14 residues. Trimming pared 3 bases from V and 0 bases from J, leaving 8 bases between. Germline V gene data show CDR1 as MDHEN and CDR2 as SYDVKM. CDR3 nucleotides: TGTGCCAGCAGTTTTGCTGGGTTGAACACTGAAGCTTTCTTT. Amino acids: CASSFAGLNTEAFF.

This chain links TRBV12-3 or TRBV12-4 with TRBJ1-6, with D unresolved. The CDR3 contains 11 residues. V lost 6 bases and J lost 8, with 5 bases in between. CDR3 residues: CASSQDSPLHF. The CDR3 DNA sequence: TGTGCCAGCAGCCAAGATTCACCCCTCCACTTT.

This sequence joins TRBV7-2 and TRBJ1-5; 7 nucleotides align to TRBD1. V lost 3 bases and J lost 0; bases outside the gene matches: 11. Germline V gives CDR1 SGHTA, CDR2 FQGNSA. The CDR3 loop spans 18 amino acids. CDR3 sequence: CASSLWTGTQYSNQPQHF. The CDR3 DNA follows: TGTGCCAGCAGCTTGTGGACAGGTACCCAATATAGCAATCAGCCCCAGCATTTT.

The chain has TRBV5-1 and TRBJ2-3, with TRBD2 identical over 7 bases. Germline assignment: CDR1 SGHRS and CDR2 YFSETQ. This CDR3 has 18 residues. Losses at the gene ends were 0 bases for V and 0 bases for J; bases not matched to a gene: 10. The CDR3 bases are TGCGCCAGCAGCTTGGCGGCTAGCGGAATTTCTAGCACAGATACGCAGTATTTT. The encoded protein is CASSLAASGISSTDTQYF. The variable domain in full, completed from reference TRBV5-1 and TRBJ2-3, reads KAGVTQTPRYLIKTRGQQVTLSCSPISGHRSVSWYQQTPGQGLQFLFEYFSETQRNKGNFPGRFSGRQFSNSRSEMNVSTLELGDSALYLCASSLAASGISSTDTQYFGPGTRLTVL.

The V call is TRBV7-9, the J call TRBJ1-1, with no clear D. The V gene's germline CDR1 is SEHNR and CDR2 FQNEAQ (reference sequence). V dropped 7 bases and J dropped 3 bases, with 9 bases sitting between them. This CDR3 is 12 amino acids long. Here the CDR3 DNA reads TGTGCCAGCAAGCATAGGTACACTGAAGCTTTCTTT. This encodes CASKHRYTEAFF.

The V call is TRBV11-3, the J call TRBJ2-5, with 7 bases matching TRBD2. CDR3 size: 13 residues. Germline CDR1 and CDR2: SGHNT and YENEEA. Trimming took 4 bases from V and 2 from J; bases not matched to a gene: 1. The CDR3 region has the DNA TGTGCCAGCAGCTGGGGACTACAAGAGACCCAGTACTTC. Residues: CASSWGLQETQYF.

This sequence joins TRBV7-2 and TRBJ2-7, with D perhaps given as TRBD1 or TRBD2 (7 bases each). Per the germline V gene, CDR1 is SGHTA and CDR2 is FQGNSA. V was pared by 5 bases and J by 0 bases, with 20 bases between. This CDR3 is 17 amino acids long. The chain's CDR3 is CASSVTSDRDYSYEQYF. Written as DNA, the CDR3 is TGTGCCAGCAGCGTCACCTCCGACAGGGACTACTCCTACGAGCAGTACTTC.

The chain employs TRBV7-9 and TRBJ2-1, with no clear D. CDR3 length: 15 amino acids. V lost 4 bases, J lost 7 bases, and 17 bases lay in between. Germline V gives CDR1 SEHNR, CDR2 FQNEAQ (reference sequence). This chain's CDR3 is CASSYPSQVGNEQFF. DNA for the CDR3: TGTGCCAGCAGCTACCCGAGCCAGGTCGGGAATGAGCAGTTCTTC.

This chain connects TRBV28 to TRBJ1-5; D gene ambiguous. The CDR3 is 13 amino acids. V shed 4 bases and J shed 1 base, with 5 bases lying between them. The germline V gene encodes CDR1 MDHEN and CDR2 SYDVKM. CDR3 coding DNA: TGTGCCAGCAGTTGGGTAAGCAATCAGCCCCAGCATTTT. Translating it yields CASSWVSNQPQHF.

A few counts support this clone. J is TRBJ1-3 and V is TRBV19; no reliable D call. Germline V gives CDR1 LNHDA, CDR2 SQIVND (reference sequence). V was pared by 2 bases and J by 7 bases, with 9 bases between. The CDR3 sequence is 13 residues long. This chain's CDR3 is CASSITDWNTIYF. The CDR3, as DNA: TGTGCCAGTAGTATAACCGACTGGAACACCATATATTTT.

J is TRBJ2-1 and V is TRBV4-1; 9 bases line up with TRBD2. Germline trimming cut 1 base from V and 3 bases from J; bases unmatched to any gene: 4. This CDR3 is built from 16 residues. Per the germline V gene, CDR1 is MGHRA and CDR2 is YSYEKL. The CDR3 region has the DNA TGCGCCAGCAGCCAAGGGCTAGCGGGAAACTACAATGAGCAGTTCTTC. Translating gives CASSQGLAGNYNEQFF.

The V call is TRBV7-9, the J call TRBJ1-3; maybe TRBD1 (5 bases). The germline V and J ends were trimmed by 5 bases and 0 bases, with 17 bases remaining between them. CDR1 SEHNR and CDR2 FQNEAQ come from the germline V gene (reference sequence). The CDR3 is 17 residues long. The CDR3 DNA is TGTGCCAGCAGCCTCTCCTGGACACCGCTCTCTGGAAACACCATATATTTT. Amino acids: CASSLSWTPLSGNTIYF.

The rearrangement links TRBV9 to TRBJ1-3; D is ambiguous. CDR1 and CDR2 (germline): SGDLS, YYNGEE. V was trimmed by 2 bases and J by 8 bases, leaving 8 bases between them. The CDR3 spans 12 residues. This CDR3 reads CASSVQGDTIYF. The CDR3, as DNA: TGTGCCAGCAGCGTGCAAGGAGACACCATATATTTT.

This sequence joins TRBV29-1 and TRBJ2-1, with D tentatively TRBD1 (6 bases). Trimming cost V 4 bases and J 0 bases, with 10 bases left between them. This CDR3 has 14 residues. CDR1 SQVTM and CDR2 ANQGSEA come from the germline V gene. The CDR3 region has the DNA TGCAGCGTTGGGGGACACCTCTCCTACAATGAGCAGTTCTTC. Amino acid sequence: CSVGGHLSYNEQFF.

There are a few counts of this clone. For the CDR3, the DNA is TGTGCCAGCAGCTTTGGACAGGGTGCGCCCCAGCATTTT. Translating gives CASSFGQGAPQHF. This rearrangement joins TRBV5-6 to TRBJ1-5, with TRBD1 matching 8 bases. The V gene's germline CDR1 is SGHDT and CDR2 YYEEEE. The V segment lost 2 bases and the J segment 9 bases; nucleotides outside the gene matches: 4. The CDR3 consists of 13 residues.

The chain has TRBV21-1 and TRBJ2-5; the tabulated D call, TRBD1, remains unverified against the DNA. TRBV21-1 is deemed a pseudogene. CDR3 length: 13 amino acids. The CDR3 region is CASSNKGMETQYF. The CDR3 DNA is TGTGCCAGCAGCAATAAGGGGATGGAGACCCAGTACTTC.

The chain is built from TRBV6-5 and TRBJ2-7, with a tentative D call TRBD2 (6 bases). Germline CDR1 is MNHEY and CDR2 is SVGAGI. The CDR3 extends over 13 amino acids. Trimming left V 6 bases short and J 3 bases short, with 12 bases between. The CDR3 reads CASSPGLFYEQYV. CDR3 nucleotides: TGTGCCAGCAGCCCCGGACTATTCTACGAGCAGTACGTC.

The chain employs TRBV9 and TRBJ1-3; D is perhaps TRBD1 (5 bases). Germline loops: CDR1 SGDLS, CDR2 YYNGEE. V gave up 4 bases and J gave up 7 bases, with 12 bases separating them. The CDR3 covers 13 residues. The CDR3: CASSPSSGNTIYF. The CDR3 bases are TGTGCCAGCAGCCCATCATCAGGGAACACCATATATTTT.

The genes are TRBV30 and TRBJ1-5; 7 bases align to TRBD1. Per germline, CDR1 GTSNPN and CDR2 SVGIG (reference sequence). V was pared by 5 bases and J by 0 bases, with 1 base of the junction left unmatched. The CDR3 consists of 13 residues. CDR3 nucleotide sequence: TGTGCCTGGGGACAGGATAGCAATCAGCCCCAGCATTTT. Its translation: CAWGQDSNQPQHF. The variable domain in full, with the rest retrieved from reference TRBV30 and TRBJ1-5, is SQTIHQWPATLVQPVGSPLSLECTVEGTSNPNLYWYRQAAGRGLQLLFYSVGIGQISSEVPQNLSASRPQDRQFILSSKKLLLSDSGFYLCAWGQDSNQPQHFGDGTRLSIL.